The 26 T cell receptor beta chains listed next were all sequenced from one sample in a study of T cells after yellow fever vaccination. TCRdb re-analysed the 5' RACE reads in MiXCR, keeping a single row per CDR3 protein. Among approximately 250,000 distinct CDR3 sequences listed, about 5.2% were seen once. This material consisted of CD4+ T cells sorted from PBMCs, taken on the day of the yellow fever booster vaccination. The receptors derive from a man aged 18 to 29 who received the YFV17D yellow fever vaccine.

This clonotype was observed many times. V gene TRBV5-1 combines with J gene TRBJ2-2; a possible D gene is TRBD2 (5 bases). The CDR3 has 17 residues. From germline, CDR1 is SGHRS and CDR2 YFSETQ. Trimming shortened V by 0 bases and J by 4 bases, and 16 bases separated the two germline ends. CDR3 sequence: CASSLVLDGRATGELFF. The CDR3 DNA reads TGCGCCAGCAGCTTGGTCCTGGACGGGCGGGCCACCGGGGAGCTGTTTTTT. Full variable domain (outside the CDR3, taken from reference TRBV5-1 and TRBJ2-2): KAGVTQTPRYLIKTRGQQVTLSCSPISGHRSVSWYQQTPGQGLQFLFEYFSETQRNKGNFPGRFSGRQFSNSRSEMNVSTLELGDSALYLCASSLVLDGRATGELFFGEGSRLTVL.

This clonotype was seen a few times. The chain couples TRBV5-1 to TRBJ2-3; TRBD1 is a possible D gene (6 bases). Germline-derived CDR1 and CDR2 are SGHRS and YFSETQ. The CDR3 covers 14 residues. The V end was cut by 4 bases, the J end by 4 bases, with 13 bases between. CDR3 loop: CASSLGRGPDTQYF. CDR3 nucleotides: TGCGCCAGCAGCCTGGGCAGGGGTCCAGATACGCAGTATTTT. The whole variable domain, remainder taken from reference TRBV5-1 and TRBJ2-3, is KAGVTQTPRYLIKTRGQQVTLSCSPISGHRSVSWYQQTPGQGLQFLFEYFSETQRNKGNFPGRFSGRQFSNSRSEMNVSTLELGDSALYLCASSLGRGPDTQYFGPGTRLTVL.

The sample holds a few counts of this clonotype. CDR3 residues: CASSSDRGQETQYF. CDR3 DNA: TGTGCCAGCAGCTCAGACAGGGGGCAAGAGACCCAGTACTTC. The chain links TRBV7-2 to TRBJ2-5; TRBD1 matches 9 bases. The CDR3 spans 14 residues. The germline gives CDR1 SGHTA, CDR2 FQGNSA. With 4 bases clipped from V and 2 bases from J, the junction kept 2 bases outside the gene matches.

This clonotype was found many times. This CDR3 is CASSQDYKLAGIHEQYV. The CDR3 DNA reads as TGCGCCAGCAGCCAAGATTATAAACTAGCGGGGATCCACGAGCAGTACGTC. The chain couples TRBV4-3 to TRBJ2-7, with 10 bases lining up with TRBD2. The length of the CDR3 is 17 residues. Germline CDR1 reads LGHNA; CDR2 reads YSLEER. V lost 0 bases to trimming and J lost 5 bases; unmatched junction nucleotides: 10.

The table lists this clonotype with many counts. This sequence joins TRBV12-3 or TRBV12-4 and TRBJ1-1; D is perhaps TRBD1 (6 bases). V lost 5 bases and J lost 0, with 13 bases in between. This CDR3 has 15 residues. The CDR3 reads CASSDRGTLNTEAFF. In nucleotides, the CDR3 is TGTGCCAGCAGTGATAGGGGGACCTTGAACACTGAAGCTTTCTTT.

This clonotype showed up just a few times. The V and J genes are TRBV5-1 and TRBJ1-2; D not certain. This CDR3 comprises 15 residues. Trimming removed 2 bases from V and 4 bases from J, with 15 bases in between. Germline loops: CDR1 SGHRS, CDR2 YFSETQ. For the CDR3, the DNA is TGCGCCAGCAGCTTCTCCACACCAGCTACCTATGGCTACACCTTC. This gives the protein CASSFSTPATYGYTF.

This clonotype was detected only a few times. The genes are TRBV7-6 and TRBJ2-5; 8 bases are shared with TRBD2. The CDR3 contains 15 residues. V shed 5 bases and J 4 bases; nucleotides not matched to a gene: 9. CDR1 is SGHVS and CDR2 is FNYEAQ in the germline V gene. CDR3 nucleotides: TGTGCCAGCAGCCCACTTGGGGCGGGGGGAGAGACCCAGTACTTC. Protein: CASSPLGAGGETQYF.

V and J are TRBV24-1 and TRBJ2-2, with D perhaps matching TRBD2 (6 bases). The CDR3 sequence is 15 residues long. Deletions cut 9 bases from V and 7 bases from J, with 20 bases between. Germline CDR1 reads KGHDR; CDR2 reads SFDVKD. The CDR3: CATPIVRLENGELFF. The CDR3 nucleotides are TGTGCCACCCCCATAGTACGACTAGAGAACGGGGAGCTGTTTTTT.

The CDR3 protein is CASSPGPPPNYGYTF. Here the CDR3 DNA reads TGTGCCAGCAGCCCCGGGCCCCCTCCTAACTATGGCTACACCTTC. The chain has TRBV7-2 and TRBJ1-2; D is unclear. Germline lookup yields CDR1 SGHTA and CDR2 FQGNSA. V was shortened by 5 bases and J by 0 bases, with 13 bases between the two germline ends. The CDR3 length is 15 residues.

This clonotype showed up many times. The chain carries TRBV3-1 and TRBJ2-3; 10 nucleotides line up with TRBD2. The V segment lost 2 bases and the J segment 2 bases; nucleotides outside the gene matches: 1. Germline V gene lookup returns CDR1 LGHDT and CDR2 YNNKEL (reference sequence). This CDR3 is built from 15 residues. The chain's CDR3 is CASSQTSGNTDTQYF. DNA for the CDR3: TGTGCCAGCAGCCAAACTAGCGGGAACACAGATACGCAGTATTTT.

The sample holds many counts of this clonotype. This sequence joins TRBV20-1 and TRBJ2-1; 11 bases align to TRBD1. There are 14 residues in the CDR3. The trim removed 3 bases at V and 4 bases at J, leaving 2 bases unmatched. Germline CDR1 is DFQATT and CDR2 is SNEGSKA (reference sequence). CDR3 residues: CSASRDRGYNEQFF. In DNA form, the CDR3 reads TGCAGTGCTAGCCGGGACAGGGGGTACAATGAGCAGTTCTTC.

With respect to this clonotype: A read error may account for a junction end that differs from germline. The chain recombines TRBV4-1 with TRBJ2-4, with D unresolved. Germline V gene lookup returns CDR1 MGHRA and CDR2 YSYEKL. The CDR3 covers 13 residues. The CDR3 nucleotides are TGCGCCAGCAGCCAAGAGTGGGCACAGCAAAGGGACTTC. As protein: CASSQEWAQQRDF.

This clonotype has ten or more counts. The CDR3 here is CAWSVLPRGNISPLHF. The CDR3 DNA follows: TGTGCCTGGAGTGTACTCCCCAGGGGGAATATTTCACCCCTCCACTTT. The chain couples TRBV30 to TRBJ1-6; 7 bases are a match to TRBD1. Germline V gene lookup returns CDR1 GTSNPN and CDR2 SVGIG (reference sequence). V lost 0 bases and J lost 9; bases outside the gene matches: 11. The CDR3 length is 16 residues. Supplemented by reference TRBV30 and TRBJ1-6, the full variable domain reads SQTIHQWPATLVQPVGSPLSLECTVEGTSNPNLYWYRQAAGRGLQLLFYSVGIGQISSEVPQNLSASRPQDRQFILSSKKLLLSDSGFYLCAWSVLPRGNISPLHFGNGTRLTVT.

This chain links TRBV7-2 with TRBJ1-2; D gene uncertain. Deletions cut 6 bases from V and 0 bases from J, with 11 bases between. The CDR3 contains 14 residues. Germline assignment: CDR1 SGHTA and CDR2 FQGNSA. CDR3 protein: CASSTRLANYGYTF. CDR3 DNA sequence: TGTGCCAGCAGTACCAGGTTGGCTAACTATGGCTACACCTTC.

DNA of the CDR3: TGTGCCAGCAGCCAGACCCTAGCGGGGGGTTATGGGGAGACCCAGTACTTC. It translates to CASSQTLAGGYGETQYF. The V call is TRBV4-2, the J call TRBJ2-5; 11 nucleotides agree with TRBD2. The CDR3 has 17 amino acids. The germline CDR1 and CDR2 sequences are LGHNA and YNFKEQ. Trimming at V came to 3 bases and at J to 5 bases, leaving 11 bases not matched to a gene.

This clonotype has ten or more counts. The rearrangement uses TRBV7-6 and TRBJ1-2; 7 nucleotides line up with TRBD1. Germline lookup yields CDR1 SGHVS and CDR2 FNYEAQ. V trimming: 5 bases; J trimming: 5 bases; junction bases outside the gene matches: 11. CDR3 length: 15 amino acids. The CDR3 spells CASSPTAQGEYGYTF. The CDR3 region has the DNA TGTGCCAGCAGCCCGACCGCCCAGGGGGAGTATGGCTACACCTTC.

The CDR3 nucleotides are TGCAGTGCCCACCGGGACGTTTATGGCTACACCTTC. Its protein is CSAHRDVYGYTF. The genes are TRBV20-1 and TRBJ1-2, with D possibly TRBD1 on 5 matching bases. Germline V gene sequence: CDR1 DFQATT, CDR2 SNEGSKA (reference sequence). This CDR3 has 12 residues. Trimming shortened V by 6 bases and J by 5 bases, and 13 bases separated the two germline ends.

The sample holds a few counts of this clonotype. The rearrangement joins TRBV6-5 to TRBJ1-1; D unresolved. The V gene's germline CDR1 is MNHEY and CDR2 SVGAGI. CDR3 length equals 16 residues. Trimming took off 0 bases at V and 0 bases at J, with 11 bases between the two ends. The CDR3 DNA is TGTGCCAGCAGTTACTCAGCAGGTCTCATGAACACTGAAGCTTTCTTT. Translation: CASSYSAGLMNTEAFF.

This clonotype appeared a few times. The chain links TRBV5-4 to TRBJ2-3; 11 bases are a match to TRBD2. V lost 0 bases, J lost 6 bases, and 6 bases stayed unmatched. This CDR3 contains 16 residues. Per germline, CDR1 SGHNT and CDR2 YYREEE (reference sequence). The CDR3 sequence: CASSLVSGGAKDTQYF. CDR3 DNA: TGTGCCAGCAGCTTGGTTAGCGGGGGGGCCAAGGATACGCAGTATTTT.

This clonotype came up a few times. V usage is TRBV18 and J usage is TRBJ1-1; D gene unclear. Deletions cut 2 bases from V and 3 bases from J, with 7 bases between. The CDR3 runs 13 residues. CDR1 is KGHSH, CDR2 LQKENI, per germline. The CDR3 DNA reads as TGTGCCAGCTCACCAGAGTCCTACACTGAAGCTTTCTTT. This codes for CASSPESYTEAFF.

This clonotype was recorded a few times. Here the CDR3 reads CATSRAAGFGVTEAFF. The CDR3 nucleotides read TGTGCCACCAGCAGAGCGGCGGGCTTTGGGGTCACTGAAGCTTTCTTT. This chain uses TRBV15 with TRBJ1-1; D gene unclear. The ends were cut back, 1 base at V and 4 bases at J, with 16 bases in the middle. The CDR3 is 16 residues long. The V gene's germline CDR1 is LNHNV and CDR2 YYDKDF (reference sequence).

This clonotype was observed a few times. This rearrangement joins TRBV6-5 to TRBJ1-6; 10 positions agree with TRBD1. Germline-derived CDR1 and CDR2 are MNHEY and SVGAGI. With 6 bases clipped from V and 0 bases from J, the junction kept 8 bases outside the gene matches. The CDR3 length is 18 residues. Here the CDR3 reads CASRSGQGTPSYNSPLHF. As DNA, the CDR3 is TGTGCCAGCAGATCGGGACAGGGGACCCCCTCCTATAATTCACCCCTCCACTTT.

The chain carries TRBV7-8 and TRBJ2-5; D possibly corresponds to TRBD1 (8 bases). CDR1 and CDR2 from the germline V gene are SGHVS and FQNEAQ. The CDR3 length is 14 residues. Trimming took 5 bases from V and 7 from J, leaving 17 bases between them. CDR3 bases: TGTGCCAGCAGCGTCGGACAGGGAGGGGCGACCCAGTACTTC. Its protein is CASSVGQGGATQYF.

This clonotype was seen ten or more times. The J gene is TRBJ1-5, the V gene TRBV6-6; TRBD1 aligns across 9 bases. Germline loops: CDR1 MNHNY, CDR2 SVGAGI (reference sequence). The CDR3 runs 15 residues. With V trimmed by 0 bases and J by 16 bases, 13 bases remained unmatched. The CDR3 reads CASSYSSRDRALRHF. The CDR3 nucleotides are TGTGCCAGCAGTTACTCCTCCCGGGACAGGGCCCTTCGACATTTT.

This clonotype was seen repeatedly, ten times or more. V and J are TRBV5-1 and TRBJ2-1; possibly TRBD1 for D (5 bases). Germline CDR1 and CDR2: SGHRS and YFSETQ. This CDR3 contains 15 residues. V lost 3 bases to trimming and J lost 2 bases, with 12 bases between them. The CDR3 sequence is CASSYQTDPYNEQFF. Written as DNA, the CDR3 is TGCGCCAGCAGCTACCAGACAGACCCCTACAATGAGCAGTTCTTC.

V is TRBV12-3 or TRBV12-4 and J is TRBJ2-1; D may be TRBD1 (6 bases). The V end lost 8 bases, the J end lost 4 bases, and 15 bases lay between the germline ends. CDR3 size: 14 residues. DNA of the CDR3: TGTGCCAGCCGAAGGGGGACACAATACAATGAGCAGTTCTTC. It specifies CASRRGTQYNEQFF.